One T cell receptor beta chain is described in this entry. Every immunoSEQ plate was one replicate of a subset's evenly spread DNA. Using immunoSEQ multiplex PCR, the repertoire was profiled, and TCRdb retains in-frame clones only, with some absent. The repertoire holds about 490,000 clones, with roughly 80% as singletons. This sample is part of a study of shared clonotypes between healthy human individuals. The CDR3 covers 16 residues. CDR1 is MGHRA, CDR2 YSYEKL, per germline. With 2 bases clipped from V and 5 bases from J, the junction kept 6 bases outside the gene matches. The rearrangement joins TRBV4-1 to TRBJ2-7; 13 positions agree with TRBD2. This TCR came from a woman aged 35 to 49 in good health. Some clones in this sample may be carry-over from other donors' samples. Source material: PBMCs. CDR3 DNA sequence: TGCGCCAGCAGCCAACGTTCCGGGACTAGCGGGGACGAGCAGTACTTC. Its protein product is CASSQRSGTSGDEQYF.